The 7 T cell receptor beta chains below come from one sample, sequenced in a study of T cells in Graves' hyperthyroidism and ophthalmopathy. RNA transcripts gave rise to amplified TCR beta CDR3 regions. Researchers ran a first-round RT-PCR on the TCR CDR3 using the HTBI primer set. TCRdb re-derived calls from the multiplex PCR reads in MiXCR, one entry per CDR3 protein. This sample carries almost 600,000 distinct CDR3 sequences, about 43% of them seen once, and the ten largest clones take approximately 8.4%. Sequenced material: peripheral blood or thyroid tissue (not recorded which). These receptors came from a young woman with Graves' hyperthyroidism.

This chain joins TRBV14 and TRBJ1-4, with D perhaps matching TRBD1 (6 bases). The V gene's germline CDR1 is SGHDN and CDR2 FVKESK. This CDR3 is built from 14 residues. V was clipped by 5 bases and J by 8 bases, with 15 bases between them. The CDR3 sequence: CASSYPGAREKLFF. The DNA of the CDR3 is TGTGCCAGCAGCTATCCGGGGGCCCGAGAAAAACTGTTTTTT.

This clonotype was seen repeatedly, ten times or more. The rearrangement links TRBV7-9 to TRBJ2-7, with 14 bases fitting TRBD2. Germline CDR1 SEHNR, CDR2 FQNEAQ (reference sequence). The CDR3 is 17 amino acids. Trimming at V came to 5 bases and at J to 0 bases, leaving 6 bases not matched to a gene. CDR3 DNA: TGTGCCAGCAGCCCGGGACTAGCGGGAGTGTTCTCCTACGAGCAGTACTTC. Translated: CASSPGLAGVFSYEQYF. The full variable domain, its missing parts supplied by reference TRBV7-9 and TRBJ2-7, is DTGVSQNPRHKITKRGQNVTFRCDPISEHNRLYWYRQTLGQGPEFLTYFQNEAQLEKSRLLSDRFSAERPKGSFSTLEIQRTEQGDSAMYLCASSPGLAGVFSYEQYFGPGTRLTVT.

V usage is TRBV3-1 and J usage is TRBJ2-7, with D hard to call. The germline gives CDR1 LGHDT, CDR2 YNNKEL (reference sequence). The CDR3 is 12 amino acids. The ends were cut back, 10 bases at V and 2 bases at J, with 12 bases in the middle. The DNA of the CDR3 is TGTGCCACCTGCTCGGCCACCTACGAGCAGTACTTC. As protein: CATCSATYEQYF.

As to this clonotype: A much larger clone differs by one base, so this may be a read error. The V and J genes are TRBV5-1 and TRBJ1-5, with a weak D call TRBD1 (5 bases). The CDR3 sequence is 14 residues long. Germline CDR1 is SGHRS and CDR2 is YFSETQ. The V and J ends lost 5 bases and 8 bases respectively, with 17 bases between them. CDR3 amino acids: CASRKDCQGEPQHF. The CDR3 DNA reads as TGCGCCAGCAGGAAAGACTGTCAGGGTGAGCCCCAGCATTTT.

This clonotype occurred many times. The chain carries TRBV7-2 and TRBJ1-1; no clear D gene. Trimming cost V 2 bases and J 3 bases, with 7 bases left between them. Germline CDR1 reads SGHTA; CDR2 reads FQGNSA. This CDR3 is built from 13 residues. The CDR3 is CASSLWAYTEAFF. The CDR3 bases are TGTGCCAGCAGCTTATGGGCCTACACTGAAGCTTTCTTT. Complete variable domain (other parts from reference TRBV7-2 and TRBJ1-1): GAGVSQSPSNKVTEKGKDVELRCDPISGHTALYWYRQSLGQGLEFLIYFQGNSAPDKSGLPSDRFSAERTGGSVSTLTIQRTQQEDSAVYLCASSLWAYTEAFFGQGTRLTVV.

The chain links TRBV6-1 to TRBJ1-5; 8 bases align to TRBD1. There are 15 residues in the CDR3. The V gene end was trimmed by 2 bases and the J gene end by 3 bases; junction bases not matched to a gene: 3. The germline V gene has CDR1 MNHNS and CDR2 SASEGT. The CDR3, as DNA: TGTGCCAGCAGTGAATGGACAGGGACCAATCAGCCCCAGCATTTT. It is translated as CASSEWTGTNQPQHF.

V is TRBV15 and J is TRBJ2-7; 10 bases agree with TRBD2. The trim removed 6 bases at V and 9 bases at J, leaving 11 bases unmatched. This CDR3 is built from 14 residues. The germline V gene has CDR1 LNHNV and CDR2 YYDKDF (reference sequence). The CDR3 loop is CATRGLAPLSRQYF. The CDR3 DNA is TGTGCCACCAGGGGACTAGCGCCCCTGTCGCGGCAGTACTTC.